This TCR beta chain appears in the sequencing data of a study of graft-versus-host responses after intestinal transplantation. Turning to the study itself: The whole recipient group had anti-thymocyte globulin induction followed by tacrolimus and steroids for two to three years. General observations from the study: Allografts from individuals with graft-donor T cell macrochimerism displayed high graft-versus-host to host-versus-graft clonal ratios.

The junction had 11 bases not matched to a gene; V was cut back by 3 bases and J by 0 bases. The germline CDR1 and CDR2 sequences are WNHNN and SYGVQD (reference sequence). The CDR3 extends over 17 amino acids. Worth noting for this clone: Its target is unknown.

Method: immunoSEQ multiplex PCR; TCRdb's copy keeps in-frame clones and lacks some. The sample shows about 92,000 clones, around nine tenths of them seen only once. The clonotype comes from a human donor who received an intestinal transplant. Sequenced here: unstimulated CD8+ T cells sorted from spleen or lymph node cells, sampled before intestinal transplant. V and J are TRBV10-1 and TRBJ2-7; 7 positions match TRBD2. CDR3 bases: TGCGCCAGCAGTGAAGGCGGGAGCTATCTAAGCTCCTACGAGCAGTACTTC. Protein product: CASSEGGSYLSSYEQYF.